Listed here are 23 T cell receptor beta chains from one sample, sequenced in a study of TIL therapy for anti-PD-1-resistant metastatic lung cancer. Time point in this sample: pre-treatment sample, taken before nivolumab and TIL therapy. Tumor tissue came from excised metastases, mostly pleural nodules or supraclavicular lymph nodes. The immunoSEQ assay was v3. Some clones are missing from TCRdb's copy, which holds only in-frame ones; the method was immunoSEQ multiplex PCR. This table holds more than 90,000 clones, roughly 65% found once. The source material was tumor tissue, sampled at baseline. The receptors stem from a person between 30 and 79 years old with non-small cell lung cancer.

The V call is TRBV29-1, the J call TRBJ2-5, with D perhaps assigned TRBD1 or TRBD2 (6 bases each). V lost 4 bases and J 5 bases, leaving 11 bases between the germline ends. CDR1 is SQVTM, CDR2 ANQGSEA, per germline. The CDR3 extends over 12 amino acids. CDR3 loop: CSVGGTRETQYF. The CDR3 DNA sequence: TGCAGCGTTGGCGGGACAAGGGAGACCCAGTACTTC.

The chain combines TRBV7-2 with TRBJ2-1; 7 nucleotides line up with TRBD1. The CDR3 is 15 residues long. V trimming: 5 bases; J trimming: 2 bases; junction bases outside the gene matches: 6. Germline V gene sequence: CDR1 SGHTA, CDR2 FQGNSA. CDR3 region: CASSLDRDAYNEQFF. In nucleotides, the CDR3 is TGTGCCAGCAGCCTCGACAGGGACGCCTACAATGAGCAGTTCTTC. Full variable domain (missing parts from reference TRBV7-2 and TRBJ2-1): GAGVSQSPSNKVTEKGKDVELRCDPISGHTALYWYRQSLGQGLEFLIYFQGNSAPDKSGLPSDRFSAERTGGSVSTLTIQRTQQEDSAVYLCASSLDRDAYNEQFFGPGTRLTVL.

This clone was seen only once. This chain links TRBV18 with TRBJ2-5; unclear D gene. Germline V gene sequence: CDR1 KGHSH, CDR2 LQKENI. This CDR3 spans 14 amino acids. Trimming removed 0 bases at V and 5 bases at J, with 10 bases between. In DNA form, the CDR3 reads TGTGCCAGCTCACCACCCATTTTGCCGGAGACCCAGTACTTC. Its translation: CASSPPILPETQYF.

This sequence joins TRBV3-1 (or the pseudogene TRBV3-2) and TRBJ2-1; D might be TRBD2 (6 bases). Germline-derived CDR1 and CDR2 are LGHDT and YNNKEL (reference sequence). The CDR3 has 17 residues. Between the trimmed V and J ends, which lost 1 base and 6 bases, there was a span of 19 bases. The CDR3 loop is CASSQVYSGEGTNEQFF. The CDR3 DNA follows: TGTGCCAGCAGCCAAGTCTATTCGGGAGAGGGGACCAATGAGCAGTTCTTC.

This clone was recorded at least ten times. J is TRBJ2-1 and V is TRBV7-2; possibly TRBD2 for D (6 bases). This CDR3 spans 15 amino acids. V was trimmed by 5 bases and J by 0 bases, leaving 11 bases between them. The germline gives CDR1 SGHTA, CDR2 FQGNSA. The CDR3 here is CASSPVADSYNEQFF. In DNA, the CDR3 is TGTGCCAGCAGCCCGGTAGCGGACTCCTACAATGAGCAGTTCTTC.

CDR3 residues: CASAENRDQETQYF. Here the CDR3 DNA reads TGTGCCAGCGCAGAGAACCGGGACCAAGAGACCCAGTACTTC. This chain links TRBV2 with TRBJ2-5, with D uncertain. The germline gives CDR1 SNHLY, CDR2 FYNNEI. This CDR3 is 14 amino acids long. Trimming removed 8 bases at V and 0 bases at J, with 13 bases between.

The chain couples TRBV19 to TRBJ2-1; 8 nucleotides match TRBD2. Germline-derived CDR1 and CDR2 are LNHDA and SQIVND (reference sequence). V was clipped by 4 bases and J by 0 bases; unmatched bases: 8. The CDR3 runs to 17 residues. DNA of the CDR3: TGTGCCAGTAGTAGGGACGGGGCGGGAGGCTCCTACAATGAGCAGTTCTTC. Protein: CASSRDGAGGSYNEQFF.

This clone was seen a few times. The chain is built from TRBV9 and TRBJ1-6; D is unresolved. Trimming removed 3 bases at V and 7 bases at J, with 17 bases between. There are 16 residues in the CDR3. Per the germline V gene, CDR1 is SGDLS and CDR2 is YYNGEE. DNA for the CDR3: TGTGCCAGCAGCGGGGGTCTTAGTCCCATAAATTCACCCCTCCACTTT. The encoded protein is CASSGGLSPINSPLHF.

The chain links TRBV28 to TRBJ1-5; no clear D. Per the germline V gene, CDR1 is MDHEN and CDR2 is SYDVKM. The V gene lost 7 bases and the J gene lost 2 bases, with 12 bases spanning the gap. The CDR3 loop spans 14 amino acids. The chain's CDR3 is CASTTGEGNQPQHF. The CDR3 nucleotides read TGTGCCAGCACAACGGGAGAAGGCAATCAGCCCCAGCATTTT.

The chain links TRBV27 to TRBJ2-2, with D tentatively TRBD1 or TRBD2 (6 bases each). This CDR3 is built from 16 residues. Germline lookup yields CDR1 MNHEY and CDR2 SMNVEV (reference sequence). The germline V and J ends were trimmed by 6 bases and 4 bases, with 18 bases remaining between them. The CDR3 here is CASSPTPGAGTGELFF. The CDR3, as DNA: TGTGCCAGCAGCCCTACCCCGGGGGCAGGCACCGGGGAGCTGTTTTTT.

The gene calls are TRBV5-1 and TRBJ2-3; D unresolved. This CDR3 has 14 amino acids. V was clipped by 5 bases and J by 11 bases, with 21 bases between them. Per the germline V gene, CDR1 is SGHRS and CDR2 is YFSETQ. Written as DNA, the CDR3 is TGCGCCAGCAGAGCAGGCGGATCTCGGAGTGAGCAGTATTTT. Residues: CASRAGGSRSEQYF.

V gene TRBV7-2 combines with J gene TRBJ2-7, with 8 bases fitting TRBD1. This CDR3 contains 15 residues. Germline trimming cut 3 bases from V and 6 bases from J; bases unmatched to any gene: 10. Germline V CDR1 and CDR2: SGHTA, FQGNSA. CDR3 coding DNA: TGTGCCAGCAGCTTCCAGAACAGGGGGGTGAGCGAGCAGTACTTC. This translates into CASSFQNRGVSEQYF.

V gene TRBV25-1 combines with J gene TRBJ1-4; 8 positions agree with TRBD1. Germline CDR1 reads MGHDK; CDR2 reads SYGVNS. This CDR3 spans 13 amino acids. J gave up 8 bases and V 3 bases, and 2 bases lay outside the gene matches. CDR3 protein: CASSDRGPEKLFF. As DNA, the CDR3 is TGTGCCAGCAGTGACAGGGGGCCCGAAAAACTGTTTTTT.

The V gene is TRBV19, the J gene TRBJ2-1, with TRBD2 matching 10 bases. The CDR3 covers 15 residues. The V segment lost 7 bases and the J segment 9 bases; nucleotides outside the gene matches: 12. In germline, CDR1 is LNHDA, CDR2 SQIVND (reference sequence). The CDR3 bases are TGTGCCAGTACAGAACTAGCGGGGCCCGTGGGTGAGCAGTTCTTC. Amino acids: CASTELAGPVGEQFF.

The rearrangement links TRBV5-1 to TRBJ2-7; D not resolved. V was clipped by 6 bases and J by 0 bases, with 13 bases between them. Looked up from germline, CDR1 is SGHRS and CDR2 is YFSETQ. The CDR3 contains 14 residues. Here the CDR3 reads CASKGPEVSYEQYF. The CDR3 coding sequence is TGCGCCAGCAAAGGGCCGGAAGTCTCCTACGAGCAGTACTTC.

The genes are TRBV9 and TRBJ2-1, with D unclear. The germline CDR1 and CDR2 sequences are SGDLS and YYNGEE. There are 14 residues in the CDR3. V was pared by 2 bases and J by 8 bases, with 14 bases between. CDR3 in amino acids: CASSVGLGLYEQFF. The DNA of the CDR3 is TGTGCCAGCAGCGTCGGTCTGGGGTTGTATGAGCAGTTCTTC. Using reference TRBV9 and TRBJ2-1 for the parts outside the CDR3, the full variable domain is DSGVTQTPKHLITATGQRVTLRCSPRSGDLSVYWYQQSLDQGLQFLIQYYNGEERAKGNILERFSAQQFPDLHSELNLSSLELGDSALYFCASSVGLGLYEQFFGPGTRLTVL.

J is TRBJ1-1 and V is TRBV5-5; tentative D call: TRBD1 (5 bases). The CDR3 spans 14 residues. Trimming removed 0 bases from V and 6 bases from J, with 12 bases in between. Per germline, CDR1 SGHKS and CDR2 YYEKEE (reference sequence). This CDR3 is CASSLGSGIAEAFF. Written as DNA, the CDR3 is TGTGCCAGCAGCTTGGGTTCAGGGATCGCTGAAGCTTTCTTT.

V gene TRBV30 combines with J gene TRBJ2-3; D ambiguous. V was pared by 0 bases and J by 1 base, with 8 bases between. The CDR3 length is 14 residues. Germline V CDR1 and CDR2: GTSNPN, SVGIG (reference sequence). In nucleotides, the CDR3 is TGTGCCTGGAGTGTACTACCGGGCACAGATACGCAGTATTTT. This gives the protein CAWSVLPGTDTQYF.

Details on this clone: A read error may produce the germline difference seen at one junction end. Other nucleotide sequences from this sample produce the same CDR3. CDR3 sequence reads: CASSRALPNTGELFF. In DNA form, the CDR3 reads TGTGCCAGCAGCCGGGCATTACCGAACACCGGAGAGCTGTTTTTT. The chain uses TRBV3-1 (or the pseudogene TRBV3-2) and TRBJ2-2, with D hard to call. CDR1 and CDR2 (germline): LGHDT, YNNKEL (reference sequence). CDR3 size: 15 residues.

This clone was detected once. This chain joins TRBV6-2 or TRBV6-3 and TRBJ1-2; D is ambiguous. Trimming took 4 bases from V and 2 from J, leaving 14 bases between them. The germline V gene encodes CDR1 MNHEY and CDR2 SVGEGT. The CDR3 is 15 amino acids. CDR3 sequence (DNA): TGTGCCAGCAGTTCCCAAGGAGAGGGAAACTATGGCTACACCTTC. Translated: CASSSQGEGNYGYTF.

This clone has only a few counts. The gene calls are TRBV4-2 and TRBJ1-5, with unresolved D. The CDR3 covers 14 residues. V was cut by 1 base and J by 5 bases, with 9 bases left in between. Germline CDR1 is LGHNA and CDR2 is YNFKEQ. DNA for the CDR3: TGTGCCAGCAGCCAAGCCGGGCGGCATCAGCCCCAGCATTTT. Its protein is CASSQAGRHQPQHF.

This chain links TRBV28 with TRBJ2-1; 9 bases line up with TRBD2. This CDR3 contains 17 residues. Germline V gene sequence: CDR1 MDHEN, CDR2 SYDVKM. Trimming at V came to 1 base and at J to 8 bases, leaving 12 bases not matched to a gene. CDR3 residues: CASSLFHWREGPDEQFF. The DNA for the CDR3 is TGTGCCAGCAGTTTATTTCACTGGCGGGAGGGCCCGGATGAGCAGTTCTTC. The entire variable domain, with the rest obtained from reference TRBV28 and TRBJ2-1, is as follows: DVKVTQSSRYLVKRTGEKVFLECVQDMDHENMFWYRQDPGLGLRLIYFSYDVKMKEKGDIPEGYSVSREKKERFSLILESASTNQTSMYLCASSLFHWREGPDEQFFGPGTRLTVL.

The chain has TRBV5-6 and TRBJ2-2; D gene uncertain. The CDR3 runs to 15 residues. The germline V and J ends were trimmed by 4 bases and 4 bases, with 14 bases remaining between them. CDR1 is SGHDT, CDR2 YYEEEE, per germline. This chain's CDR3 is CASSKSGLITGELFF. The DNA for the CDR3 is TGTGCCAGCAGCAAAAGTGGGCTGATCACCGGGGAGCTGTTTTTT.